Included here is one TCR beta chain sequence, with context. What it binds is unknown. A much larger clonotype is one base distant, so this may be a read error. RNA transcripts were the template for amplifying TCR beta CDR3 regions. When the TCR CDR3 underwent first-round RT-PCR, the HTBI primer set was used. TCRdb itself ran the multiplex PCR reads through MiXCR, one entry per CDR3 protein. The sample has about 270,000 distinct CDR3 sequences; roughly 20% are singletons. This CDR3 has 14 residues. Looked up from germline, CDR1 is SGHAT and CDR2 is FQNNGV. The source of the sample is a study of T cells in Graves' hyperthyroidism and ophthalmopathy. Uncontrolled infection, other autoimmune disease, pregnancy or lactation excluded patients. The PBMCs had their origin in 10 ml of fresh peripheral blood. Study results and caveats: Clonotypes that were expanded in thyroid above 0.001 mostly appeared in blood too. Through a model of 13 V-J features, ophthalmopathy was separated from stable hyperthyroidism.

The clonotype comes from a man aged 25 to 40 with Graves' ophthalmopathy. The gene calls are TRBV11-2 and TRBJ2-7; no firm D call. The specimen sequenced was blood. The CDR3 nucleotides read TGTGCCAGCAGCTTAAAGGTACACCCCTACGAGCAGCACTTC. Its protein product is CASSLKVHPYEQHF.